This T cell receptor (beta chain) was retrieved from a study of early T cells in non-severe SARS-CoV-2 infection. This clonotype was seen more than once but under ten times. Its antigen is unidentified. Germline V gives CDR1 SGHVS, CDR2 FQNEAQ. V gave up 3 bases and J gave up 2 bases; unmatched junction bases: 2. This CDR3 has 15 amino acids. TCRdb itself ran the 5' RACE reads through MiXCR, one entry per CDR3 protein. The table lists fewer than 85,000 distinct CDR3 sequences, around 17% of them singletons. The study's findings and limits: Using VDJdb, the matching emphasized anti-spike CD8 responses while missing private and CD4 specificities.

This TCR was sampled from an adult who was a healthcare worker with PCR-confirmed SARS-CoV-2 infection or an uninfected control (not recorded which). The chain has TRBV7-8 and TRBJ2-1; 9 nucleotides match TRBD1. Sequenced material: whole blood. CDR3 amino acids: CASSFTGGAYNEQFF. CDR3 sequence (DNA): TGTGCCAGCAGCTTTACAGGGGGCGCCTACAATGAGCAGTTCTTC.